The 14 T cell receptor beta chains given below trace back to one sample, sequenced in a study of blood T cell repertoires in COVID-19. Measured with immunoSEQ multiplex PCR; TCRdb has only the in-frame clones, and not every one. The sample records 100,000 to 150,000 clones, around nine tenths being singletons. Sample: peripheral blood. Every receptor here comes from a woman aged 65 to 85 with COVID-19, enrolled during active disease.

This sequence joins TRBV15 and TRBJ2-3; 13 bases agree with TRBD2. Germline assignment: CDR1 LNHNV and CDR2 YYDKDF (reference sequence). The CDR3 extends over 16 amino acids. The junction had 3 bases not matched to a gene; V was cut back by 2 bases and J by 4 bases. The CDR3, as DNA: TGTGCCACCAGCAGACGGACTAGCGGGGGTTCAGATACGCAGTATTTT. Protein: CATSRRTSGGSDTQYF.

The chain couples TRBV7-9 to TRBJ2-1; 7 positions agree with TRBD1. CDR1 SEHNR and CDR2 FQNEAQ come from the germline V gene (reference sequence). CDR3 length: 12 residues. After removal of 8 bases from V and 9 bases from J, the junction contained 7 bases not matched to a gene. CDR3 sequence (DNA): TGTGCCAGCGCCCCGACAGGGTTTGAGCAGTTCTTC. It codes for CASAPTGFEQFF.

This sequence joins TRBV7-8 and TRBJ2-3; 9 positions match TRBD1. This CDR3 region has 16 residues. V trimming: 2 bases; J trimming: 1 base; junction bases outside the gene matches: 4. In germline, CDR1 is SGHVS, CDR2 FQNEAQ. CDR3 sequence reads: CASSLYTGGGTDTQYF. The CDR3 bases are TGTGCCAGCAGCTTATATACAGGGGGCGGCACAGATACGCAGTATTTT.

The rearrangement links TRBV7-2 to TRBJ2-1; possible D gene TRBD2, 5 bases. Germline CDR1 reads SGHTA; CDR2 reads FQGNSA. V gave up 0 bases and J gave up 7 bases, with 13 bases separating them. CDR3 size: 15 residues. CDR3 sequence: CASSLASGSRNEQFF. In DNA form, the CDR3 reads TGTGCCAGCAGCTTAGCGTCGGGGAGCAGAAATGAGCAGTTCTTC.

Here the CDR3 reads CASTSGTGVPYEQYF. The DNA of the CDR3 is TGTGCCAGCACTTCCGGGACAGGGGTCCCCTACGAGCAGTACTTC. This sequence joins TRBV6-5 and TRBJ2-7; 10 bases map to TRBD1. CDR1 and CDR2 from the germline V gene are MNHEY and SVGAGI. The CDR3 is made up of 15 amino acids. Trimming at V came to 7 bases and at J to 2 bases, leaving 8 bases not matched to a gene.

V gene TRBV24-1 combines with J gene TRBJ2-1, with a tentative D call TRBD1 (6 bases). V lost 5 bases, J lost 4 bases, and 17 bases lay in between. The length of the CDR3 is 16 residues. The germline CDR1 and CDR2 sequences are KGHDR and SFDVKD. CDR3 sequence reads: CATSVDTGQNYNEQFF. As DNA, the CDR3 is TGTGCCACCAGTGTTGACACGGGACAAAATTACAATGAGCAGTTCTTC.

The chain has TRBV5-8 and TRBJ1-5, with TRBD1 as a possible D gene (6 bases). Germline V lookup: CDR1 SGHTS, CDR2 YDEGEE. The length of the CDR3 is 15 residues. The V end was cut by 0 bases, the J end by 0 bases, with 7 bases between. CDR3 region: CASSLEQGSNQPQHF. The CDR3 DNA sequence: TGTGCCAGCAGCTTGGAACAGGGTAGCAATCAGCCCCAGCATTTT.

The CDR3 sequence is CATSRGGAGDEKLFF. CDR3 DNA: TGTGCCACCAGCAGAGGGGGCGCGGGAGATGAAAAACTGTTTTTT. This chain uses TRBV15 with TRBJ1-4, with D possibly being TRBD1 (5 bases). V dropped 1 base and J dropped 6 bases, with 12 bases sitting between them. The CDR3 totals 15 residues. Germline values: CDR1 LNHNV, CDR2 YYDKDF (reference sequence).

The gene calls are TRBV28 and TRBJ1-5; D may be TRBD1 (5 bases). V lost 3 bases and J 2 bases, leaving 11 bases between the germline ends. The germline V gene encodes CDR1 MDHEN and CDR2 SYDVKM. The CDR3 runs 15 residues. The CDR3 DNA sequence: TGTGCCAGCAGTTTTTCGGGGGGGGGCAATCAGCCCCAGCATTTT. This sequence encodes CASSFSGGGNQPQHF. Full variable domain (remainder filled in from reference TRBV28 and TRBJ1-5): DVKVTQSSRYLVKRTGEKVFLECVQDMDHENMFWYRQDPGLGLRLIYFSYDVKMKEKGDIPEGYSVSREKKERFSLILESASTNQTSMYLCASSFSGGGNQPQHFGDGTRLSIL.

This clone was counted between two and nine times. This sequence joins TRBV5-4 and TRBJ1-6; D is ambiguous. The germline CDR1 and CDR2 sequences are SGHNT and YYREEE (reference sequence). V was clipped by 0 bases and J by 10 bases, with 8 bases between them. The CDR3 spans 13 residues. The CDR3 reads CASSLDAGSPLHF. The CDR3 coding sequence is TGTGCCAGCAGCTTGGATGCGGGGTCACCCCTCCACTTT.

This rearrangement joins TRBV4-1 to TRBJ2-7; TRBD1 aligns across 8 bases. CDR1 MGHRA and CDR2 YSYEKL come from the germline V gene. This CDR3 region has 15 residues. Trimming cost V 4 bases and J 2 bases; bases outside gene matches: 7. The CDR3 DNA sequence: TGCGCCAGCAGCCGCGACTGGACAGGGCCCTACGAGCAGTACTTC. Encoded protein: CASSRDWTGPYEQYF.

The chain has TRBV7-9 and TRBJ1-3, with D unclear. Trimming removed 3 bases from V and 2 bases from J, with 8 bases in between. The CDR3 has 14 residues. Per germline, CDR1 SEHNR and CDR2 FQNEAQ (reference sequence). As DNA, the CDR3 is TGTGCCAGCAGCTTGGCGGGCCCTGGAAACACCATATATTTT. Protein: CASSLAGPGNTIYF.

DNA for the CDR3: TGTGCCAGCAGCTCCCCCTCGAGCACAGATACGCAGTATTTT. As protein: CASSSPSSTDTQYF. The rearrangement joins TRBV11-2 to TRBJ2-3, with D hard to call. The CDR3 is 14 residues long. The germline CDR1 and CDR2 sequences are SGHAT and FQNNGV. V was clipped by 4 bases and J by 0 bases, with 8 bases between them.

The chain uses TRBV18 and TRBJ2-1; TRBD1 is a possible D gene (6 bases). Germline CDR1 KGHSH, CDR2 LQKENI. This CDR3 region has 16 residues. V was pared by 0 bases and J by 1 base, with 10 bases between. The CDR3 here is CASSPPGGASYNEQFF. The DNA for the CDR3 is TGTGCCAGCTCACCACCAGGGGGAGCGTCCTACAATGAGCAGTTCTTC.